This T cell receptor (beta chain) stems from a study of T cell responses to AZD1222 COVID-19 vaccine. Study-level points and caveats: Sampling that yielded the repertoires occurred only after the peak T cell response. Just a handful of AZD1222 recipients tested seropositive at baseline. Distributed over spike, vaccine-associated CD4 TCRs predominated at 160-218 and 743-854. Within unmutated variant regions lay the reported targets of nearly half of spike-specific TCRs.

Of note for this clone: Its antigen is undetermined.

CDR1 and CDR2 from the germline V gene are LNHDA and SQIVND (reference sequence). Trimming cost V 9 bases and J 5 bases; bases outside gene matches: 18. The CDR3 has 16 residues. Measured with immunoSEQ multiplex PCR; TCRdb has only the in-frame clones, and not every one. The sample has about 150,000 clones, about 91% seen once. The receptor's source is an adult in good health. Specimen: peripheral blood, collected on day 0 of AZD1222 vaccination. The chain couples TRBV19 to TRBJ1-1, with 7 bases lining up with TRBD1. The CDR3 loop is CASKRLLQGKGTEAFF. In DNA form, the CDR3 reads TGTGCCAGCAAGAGACTGTTACAGGGGAAAGGAACTGAAGCTTTCTTT.